A single sample is the source of the 3 T cell receptor beta chains below, sequenced in a study of control samples from healthy donors and cancer patients. The table came from immunoSEQ multiplex PCR; TCRdb's copy has only in-frame clones and leaves some out. The sample contains 390,000 or so clones, over 75% of which appear only once. Sequenced sample: PBMCs. Receptors originate from a man in his forties with head and neck cancer.

In DNA, the CDR3 is TGTGCCAGCAGTTTCGCAGCGGGATCTAGCACAGATACGCAGTATTTT. It translates to CASSFAAGSSTDTQYF. This rearrangement joins TRBV11-2 to TRBJ2-3; 7 bases agree with TRBD2. Germline assignment: CDR1 SGHAT and CDR2 FQNNGV. Losses at the gene ends were 6 bases for V and 0 bases for J; bases not matched to a gene: 9. The CDR3 runs to 16 residues. The whole variable domain, remainder taken from reference TRBV11-2 and TRBJ2-3, is EAGVAQSPRYKIIEKRQSVAFWCNPISGHATLYWYQQILGQGPKLLIQFQNNGVVDDSQLPKDRFSAERLKGVDSTLKIQPAKLEDSAVYLCASSFAAGSSTDTQYFGPGTRLTVL.

The chain couples TRBV5-1 to TRBJ2-3; no firm D call. The CDR3 length is 16 residues. Per the germline V gene, CDR1 is SGHRS and CDR2 is YFSETQ. Trimming shortened V by 1 base and J by 2 bases, and 14 bases separated the two germline ends. Here the CDR3 reads CASSLSQAVFTDTQYF. DNA for the CDR3: TGCGCCAGCAGCTTGTCGCAGGCAGTATTCACAGATACGCAGTATTTT.

CDR3 sequence (DNA): TGTGCCAGTAGTAGTTACGCGGGAGGGGACACCGGGGAGCTGTTTTTT. The encoded protein is CASSSYAGGDTGELFF. V and J are TRBV19 and TRBJ2-2, with 9 bases lining up with TRBD2. CDR1 and CDR2 (germline): LNHDA, SQIVND (reference sequence). Trimming took 4 bases from V and 3 from J; bases not matched to a gene: 6. There are 16 residues in the CDR3.